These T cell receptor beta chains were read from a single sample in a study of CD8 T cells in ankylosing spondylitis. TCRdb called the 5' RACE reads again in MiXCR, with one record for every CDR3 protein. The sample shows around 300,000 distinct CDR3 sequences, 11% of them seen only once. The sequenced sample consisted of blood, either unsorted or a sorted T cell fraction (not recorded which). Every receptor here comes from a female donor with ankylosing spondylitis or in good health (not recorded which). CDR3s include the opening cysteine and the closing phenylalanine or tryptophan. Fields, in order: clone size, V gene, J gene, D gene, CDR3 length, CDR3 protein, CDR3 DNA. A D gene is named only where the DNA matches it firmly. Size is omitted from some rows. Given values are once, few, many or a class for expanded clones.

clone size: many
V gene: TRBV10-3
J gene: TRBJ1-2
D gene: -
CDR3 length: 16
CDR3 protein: CAISESGGAPTYGYTF
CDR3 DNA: TGTGCCATCAGTGAGTCGGGAGGGGCCCCGACCTATGGCTACACCTTC

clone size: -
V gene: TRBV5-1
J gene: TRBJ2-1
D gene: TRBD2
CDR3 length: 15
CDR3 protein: CASSPLAGGQNEQFF
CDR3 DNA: TGCGCCAGCAGCCCACTAGCGGGGGGGCAGAATGAGCAGTTCTTC

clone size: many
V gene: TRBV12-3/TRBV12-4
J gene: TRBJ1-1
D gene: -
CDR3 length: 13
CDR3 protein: CASSLGMNTEAFF
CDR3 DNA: TGTGCCAGCAGTTTGGGGATGAACACTGAAGCTTTCTTT

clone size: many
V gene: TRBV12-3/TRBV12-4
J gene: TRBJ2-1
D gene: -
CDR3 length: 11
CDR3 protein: CASSLEREQFF
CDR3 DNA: TGTGCCAGCAGTTTAGAGCGTGAGCAGTTCTTC

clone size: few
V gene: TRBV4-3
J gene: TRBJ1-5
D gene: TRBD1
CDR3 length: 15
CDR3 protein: CASSQDTGGVQPQHF
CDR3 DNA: TGCGCCAGCAGCCAAGATACAGGGGGCGTTCAGCCCCAGCATTTT

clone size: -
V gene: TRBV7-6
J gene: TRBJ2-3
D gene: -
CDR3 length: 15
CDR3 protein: CASSPHRDGTDTQYF
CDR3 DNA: TGTGCCAGCAGCCCCCACAGGGATGGCACAGATACGCAGTATTTT

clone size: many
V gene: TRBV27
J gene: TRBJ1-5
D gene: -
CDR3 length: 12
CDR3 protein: CASRQSNQPQHF
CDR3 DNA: TGTGCCAGCAGACAAAGCAATCAGCCCCAGCATTTT

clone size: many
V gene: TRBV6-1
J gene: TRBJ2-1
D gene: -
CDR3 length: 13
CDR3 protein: CASTPRQRDEQFF
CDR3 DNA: TGTGCCAGCACTCCCCGACAGAGGGATGAGCAGTTCTTC

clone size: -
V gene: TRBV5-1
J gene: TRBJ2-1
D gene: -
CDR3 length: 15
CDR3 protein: CASSASGSQVGEQFF
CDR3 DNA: TGCGCCAGCAGCGCCTCGGGGTCCCAGGTCGGCGAGCAGTTCTTC

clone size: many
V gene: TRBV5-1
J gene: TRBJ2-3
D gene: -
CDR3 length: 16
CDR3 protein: CASTARSRAKTDTQYF
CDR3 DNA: TGCGCCAGCACCGCTAGGAGTCGGGCAAAAACAGATACGCAGTATTTT

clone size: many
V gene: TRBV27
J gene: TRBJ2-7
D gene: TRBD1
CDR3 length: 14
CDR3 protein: CASRRGQGDYEQYF
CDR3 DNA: TGTGCCAGCAGAAGGGGACAGGGGGACTACGAGCAGTACTTC

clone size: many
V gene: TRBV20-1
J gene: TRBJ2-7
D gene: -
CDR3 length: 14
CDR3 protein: CSAVPGPGSGEQYF
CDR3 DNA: TGCAGTGCCGTACCCGGGCCAGGTTCGGGTGAGCAGTACTTC

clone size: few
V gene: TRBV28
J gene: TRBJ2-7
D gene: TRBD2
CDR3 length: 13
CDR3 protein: CASRPGGVYEQYF
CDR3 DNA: TGTGCCAGCAGGCCCGGGGGGGTTTACGAGCAGTACTTC

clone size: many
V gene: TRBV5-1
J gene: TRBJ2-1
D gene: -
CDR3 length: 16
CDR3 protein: CASTPGDAGTYNEQFF
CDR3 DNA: TGCGCCAGCACCCCGGGGGACGCCGGTACCTACAATGAGCAGTTCTTC

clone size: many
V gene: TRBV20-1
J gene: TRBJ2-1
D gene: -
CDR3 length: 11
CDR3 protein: CSYPGEHEQFF
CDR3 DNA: TGCAGTTACCCAGGGGAGCATGAGCAGTTCTTC

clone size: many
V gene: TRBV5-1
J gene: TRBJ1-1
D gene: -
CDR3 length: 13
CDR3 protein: CASSSGTSTEAFF
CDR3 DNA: TGCGCCAGCAGCTCGGGAACGAGTACTGAAGCTTTCTTT

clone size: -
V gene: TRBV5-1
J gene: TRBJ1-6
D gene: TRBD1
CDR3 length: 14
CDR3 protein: CASGTGGDNSPLHF
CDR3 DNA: TGCGCCAGTGGGACAGGGGGGGATAATTCACCCCTCCACTTT

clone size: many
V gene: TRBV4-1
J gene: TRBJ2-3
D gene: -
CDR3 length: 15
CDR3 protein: CASSQLGAFTDTQYF
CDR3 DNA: TGCGCCAGCAGCCAGTTGGGGGCTTTCACAGATACGCAGTATTTT

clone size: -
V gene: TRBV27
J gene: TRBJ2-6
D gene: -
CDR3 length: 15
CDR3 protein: CASSLSVSGANVLTF
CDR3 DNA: TGTGCCAGCAGTTTATCTGTTTCTGGGGCCAACGTCCTGACTTTC

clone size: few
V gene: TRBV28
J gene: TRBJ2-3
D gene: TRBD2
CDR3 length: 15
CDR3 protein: CASSLAGGITDTQYF
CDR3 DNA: TGTGCCAGCAGTTTAGCGGGAGGGATCACAGATACGCAGTATTTT

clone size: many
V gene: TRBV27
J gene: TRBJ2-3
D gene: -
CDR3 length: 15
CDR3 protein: CASSLRRSRTDTQYF
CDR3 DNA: TGTGCCAGCAGTTTGAGGCGGAGCCGCACAGATACGCAGTATTTT

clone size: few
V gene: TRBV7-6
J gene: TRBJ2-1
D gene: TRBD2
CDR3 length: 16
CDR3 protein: CASSLGPGLEGEEQFF
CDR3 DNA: TGTGCCAGCAGCTTAGGGCCGGGACTAGAGGGTGAGGAGCAGTTCTTC

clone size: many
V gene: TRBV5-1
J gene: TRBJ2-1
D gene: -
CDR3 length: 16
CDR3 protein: CASSLFPGLSYNEQFF
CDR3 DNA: TGCGCCAGCAGCCTTTTTCCGGGACTCTCCTACAATGAGCAGTTCTTC

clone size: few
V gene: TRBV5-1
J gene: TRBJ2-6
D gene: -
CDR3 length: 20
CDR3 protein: CASSLAEVRTRSTGANVLTF
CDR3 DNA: TGCGCCAGCAGCTTGGCCGAGGTGAGGACCCGAAGTACTGGGGCCAACGTCCTGACTTTC

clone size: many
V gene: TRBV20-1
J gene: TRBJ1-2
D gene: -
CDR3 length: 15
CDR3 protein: CSAWSEGHSNYGYTF
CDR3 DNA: TGCAGTGCTTGGAGCGAGGGACATTCTAACTATGGCTACACCTTC

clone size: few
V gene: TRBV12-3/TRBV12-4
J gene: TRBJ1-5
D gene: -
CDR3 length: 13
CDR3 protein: CASSLEVGQPQHF
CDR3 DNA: TGTGCCAGCAGTTTAGAGGTGGGTCAGCCCCAGCATTTT

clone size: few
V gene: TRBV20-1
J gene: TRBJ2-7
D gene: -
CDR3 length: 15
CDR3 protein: CSASRGGSGSYEQYF
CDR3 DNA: TGCAGTGCTAGTAGGGGGGGGAGCGGCTCCTACGAGCAGTACTTC

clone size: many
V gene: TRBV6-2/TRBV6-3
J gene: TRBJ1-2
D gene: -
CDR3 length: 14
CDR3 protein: CASSYVFPVDGYTF
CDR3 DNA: TGTGCCAGCAGTTATGTCTTCCCGGTTGATGGCTACACCTTC

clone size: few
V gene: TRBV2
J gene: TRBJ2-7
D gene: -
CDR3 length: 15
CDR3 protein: CASGGTAQDRYEQYF
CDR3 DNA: TGTGCCAGCGGAGGAACAGCCCAAGACCGCTACGAGCAGTACTTC

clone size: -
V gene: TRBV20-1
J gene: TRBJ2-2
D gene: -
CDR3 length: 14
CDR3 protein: CSGPFPDSFGELFF
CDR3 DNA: TGCAGTGGTCCATTCCCTGACTCTTTCGGGGAGCTGTTTTTT

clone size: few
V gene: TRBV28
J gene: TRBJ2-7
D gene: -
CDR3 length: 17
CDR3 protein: CASSARLTSVRDYEQYF
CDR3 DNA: TGTGCCAGCAGTGCCCGGCTTACTAGTGTGAGGGACTACGAGCAGTACTTC

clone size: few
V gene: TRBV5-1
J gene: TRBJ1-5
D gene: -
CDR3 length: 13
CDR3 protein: CASSVYSNQPQHF
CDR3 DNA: TGCGCCAGCAGCGTGTATAGCAATCAGCCCCAGCATTTT